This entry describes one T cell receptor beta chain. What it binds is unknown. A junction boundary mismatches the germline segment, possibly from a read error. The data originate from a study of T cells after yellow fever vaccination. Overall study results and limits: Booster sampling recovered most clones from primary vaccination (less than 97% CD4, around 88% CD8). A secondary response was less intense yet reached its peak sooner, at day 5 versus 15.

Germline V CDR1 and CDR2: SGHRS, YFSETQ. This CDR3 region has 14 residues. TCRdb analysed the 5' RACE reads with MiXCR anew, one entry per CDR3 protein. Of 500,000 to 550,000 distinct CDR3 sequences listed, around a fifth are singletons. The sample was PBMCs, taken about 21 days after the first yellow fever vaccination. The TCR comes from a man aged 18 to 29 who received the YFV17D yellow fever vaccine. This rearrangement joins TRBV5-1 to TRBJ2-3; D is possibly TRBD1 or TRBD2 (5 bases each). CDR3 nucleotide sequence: TGCGCCTGCAGCTCCGGGACGCCCCAGGATACGCAGTATTTT. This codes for CACSSGTPQDTQYF. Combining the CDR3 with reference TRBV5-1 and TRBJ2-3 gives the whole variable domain KAGVTQTPRYLIKTRGQQVTLSCSPISGHRSVSWYQQTPGQGLQFLFEYFSETQRNKGNFPGRFSGRQFSNSRSEMNVSTLELGDSALYLCACSSGTPQDTQYFGPGTRLTVL.